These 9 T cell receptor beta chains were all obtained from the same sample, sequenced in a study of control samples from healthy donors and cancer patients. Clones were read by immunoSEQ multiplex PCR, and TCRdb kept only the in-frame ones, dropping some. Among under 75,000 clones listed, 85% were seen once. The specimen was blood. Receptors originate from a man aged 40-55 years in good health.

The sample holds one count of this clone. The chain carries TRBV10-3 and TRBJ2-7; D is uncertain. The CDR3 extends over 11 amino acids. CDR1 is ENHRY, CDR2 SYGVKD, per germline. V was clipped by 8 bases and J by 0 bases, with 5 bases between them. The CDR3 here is CAIQSSYEQYF. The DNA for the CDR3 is TGTGCCATCCAAAGCTCCTACGAGCAGTACTTC.

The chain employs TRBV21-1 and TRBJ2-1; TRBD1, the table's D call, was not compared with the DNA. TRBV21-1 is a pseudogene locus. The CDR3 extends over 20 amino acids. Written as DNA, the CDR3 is TGTGCCAGCAGCAAACCACCGGGACAGGGGCATCCTGGCTCCTACAATGAGCAGTTCTTC. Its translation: CASSKPPGQGHPGSYNEQFF.

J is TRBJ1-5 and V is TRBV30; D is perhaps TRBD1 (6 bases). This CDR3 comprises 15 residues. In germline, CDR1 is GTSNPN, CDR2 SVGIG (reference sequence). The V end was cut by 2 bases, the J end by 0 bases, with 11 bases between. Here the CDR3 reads CAWSRGHPSNQPQHF. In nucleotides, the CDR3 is TGTGCCTGGAGTCGGGGACATCCTAGCAATCAGCCCCAGCATTTT.

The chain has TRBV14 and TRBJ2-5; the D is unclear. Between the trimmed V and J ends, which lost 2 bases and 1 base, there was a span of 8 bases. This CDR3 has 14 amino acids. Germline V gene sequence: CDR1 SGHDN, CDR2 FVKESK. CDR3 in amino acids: CASSQYMIQETQYF. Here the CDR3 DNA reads TGTGCCAGCAGCCAATACATGATCCAAGAGACCCAGTACTTC.

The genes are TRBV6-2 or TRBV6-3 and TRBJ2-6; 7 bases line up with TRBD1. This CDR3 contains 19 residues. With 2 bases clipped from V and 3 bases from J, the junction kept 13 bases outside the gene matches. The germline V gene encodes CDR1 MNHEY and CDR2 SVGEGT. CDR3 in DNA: TGTGCCAGCAGTTACAATCGCACCGGGACAGTCCTTGGGGCCAACGTCCTGACTTTC. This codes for CASSYNRTGTVLGANVLTF.

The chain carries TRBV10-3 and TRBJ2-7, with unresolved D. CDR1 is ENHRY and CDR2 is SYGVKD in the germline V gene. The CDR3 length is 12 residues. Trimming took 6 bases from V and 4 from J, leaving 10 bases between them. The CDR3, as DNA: TGTGCCATCAGGGGCATTATTTACGAGCAGTACTTC. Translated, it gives CAIRGIIYEQYF.

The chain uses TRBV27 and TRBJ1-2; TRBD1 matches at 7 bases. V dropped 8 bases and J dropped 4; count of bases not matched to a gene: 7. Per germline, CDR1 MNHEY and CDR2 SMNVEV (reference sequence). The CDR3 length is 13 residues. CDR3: CASQGVQGYGYTF. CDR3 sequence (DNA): TGTGCCAGCCAGGGGGTACAGGGCTATGGCTACACCTTC.

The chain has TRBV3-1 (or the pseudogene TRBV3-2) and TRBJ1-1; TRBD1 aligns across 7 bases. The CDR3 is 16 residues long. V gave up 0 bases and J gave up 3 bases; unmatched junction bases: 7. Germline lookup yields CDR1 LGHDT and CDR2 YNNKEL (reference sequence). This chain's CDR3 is CASSQDPGRGDTEAFF. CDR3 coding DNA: TGTGCCAGCAGCCAAGATCCGGGCAGGGGGGACACTGAAGCTTTCTTT.

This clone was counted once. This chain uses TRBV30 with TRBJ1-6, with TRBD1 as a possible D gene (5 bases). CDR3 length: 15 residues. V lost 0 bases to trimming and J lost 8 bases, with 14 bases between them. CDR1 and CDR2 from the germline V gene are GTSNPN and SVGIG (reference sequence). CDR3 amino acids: CAWSVGVGEYSPLHF. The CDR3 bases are TGTGCCTGGAGTGTAGGGGTAGGGGAATATTCACCCCTCCACTTT.